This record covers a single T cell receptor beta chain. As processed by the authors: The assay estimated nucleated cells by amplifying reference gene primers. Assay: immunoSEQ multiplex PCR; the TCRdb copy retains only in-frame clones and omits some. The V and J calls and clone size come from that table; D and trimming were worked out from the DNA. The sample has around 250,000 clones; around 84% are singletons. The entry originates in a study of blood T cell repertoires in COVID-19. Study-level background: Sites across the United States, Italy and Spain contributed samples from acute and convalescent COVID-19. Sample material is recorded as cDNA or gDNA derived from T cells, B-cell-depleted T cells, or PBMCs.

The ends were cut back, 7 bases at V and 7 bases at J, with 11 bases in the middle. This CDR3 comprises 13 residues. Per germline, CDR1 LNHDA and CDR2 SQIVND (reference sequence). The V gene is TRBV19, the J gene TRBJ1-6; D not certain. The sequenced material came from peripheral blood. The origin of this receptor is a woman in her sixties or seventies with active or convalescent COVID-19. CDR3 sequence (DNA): TGTGCCAGTACTCCGACTGAGAATTCACCCCTCCACTTT. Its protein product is CASTPTENSPLHF.